This T cell receptor beta chain originates from a study of shared clonotypes between healthy human individuals. Turning to the study itself: The plates for each donor numbered three CD4 naive, three CD4 memory, two CD8 naive and one CD8 memory.

The V and J ends lost 3 bases and 3 bases respectively, with 18 bases between them. The V gene's germline CDR1 is MGHDK and CDR2 SYGVNS. The CDR3 is 16 amino acids. A word on this clone: Antigen specificity is unknown.

Naive CD8 cells, CD45RO-negative and positively selected for CCR7, excluded terminally differentiated effector memory CD45RA+ cells. Produced via immunoSEQ multiplex PCR; TCRdb's table is partial and in-frame only. The sample carries approximately 650,000 clones, nearly 97% recorded once. Whole-study results and caveats: Shared across several donors were roughly 5% of the naive CD4 clonotypes.

The V gene is TRBV25-1, the J gene TRBJ2-7, with D perhaps assigned TRBD1 or TRBD2 (6 bases each). The TCR was taken from a woman in her twenties or thirties in good health. Sample: naive CD8+ T cells sorted from blood. CDR3 loop: CASSDHGRRGFYEQYF. DNA of the CDR3: TGTGCCAGCAGTGATCATGGACGGAGGGGGTTCTACGAGCAGTACTTC.